This T cell receptor (beta chain) came from a study of T-cell memory formation after mild COVID-19. Study-wide findings and caveats: Pre-infection memory carried some responding clones, suggesting that cross-reactive memory joined. Later expanders leaned toward CD4+, whereas clones contracting from day 15 to 85 were balanced CD4/CD8.

Per the germline V gene, CDR1 is MNHNY and CDR2 is SVGAGI (reference sequence). V lost 0 bases and J lost 12; bases outside the gene matches: 3. The CDR3 runs 12 residues. TCR alpha and TCR beta cDNA libraries carrying sample barcodes and UMIs came from 5'RACE with constant-segment primers. TCRdb called the 5' RACE reads again in MiXCR, with one record for every CDR3 protein. Of about 430,000 distinct CDR3 sequences in the sample, 20% to 25% were seen once. With respect to this clonotype: The antigen is undetermined.

The TCR originated in an adult woman who had mild COVID-19 (a few samples of this study predate the infection). Cell type and time point are not known. Sequencing was carried out using PBMCs or a T cell subset sorted from them (not recorded which). V usage is TRBV6-6 and J usage is TRBJ1-2; TRBD1 agrees at 8 bases. The CDR3 spells CASSYSQGANTF. In nucleotides, the CDR3 is TGTGCCAGCAGTTACTCCCAGGGGGCTAACACCTTC.